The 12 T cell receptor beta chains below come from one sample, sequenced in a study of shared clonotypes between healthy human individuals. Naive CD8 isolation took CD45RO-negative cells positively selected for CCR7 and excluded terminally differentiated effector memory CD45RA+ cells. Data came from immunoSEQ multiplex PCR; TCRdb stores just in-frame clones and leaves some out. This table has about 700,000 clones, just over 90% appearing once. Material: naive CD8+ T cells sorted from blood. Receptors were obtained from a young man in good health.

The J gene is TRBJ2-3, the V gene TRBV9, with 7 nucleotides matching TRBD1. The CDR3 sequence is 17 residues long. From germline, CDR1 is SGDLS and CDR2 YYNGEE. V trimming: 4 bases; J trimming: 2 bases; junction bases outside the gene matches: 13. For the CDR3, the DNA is TGTGCCAGCAGCCCCCGTACAGGGGCCGGCCACACAGATACGCAGTATTTT. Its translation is CASSPRTGAGHTDTQYF.

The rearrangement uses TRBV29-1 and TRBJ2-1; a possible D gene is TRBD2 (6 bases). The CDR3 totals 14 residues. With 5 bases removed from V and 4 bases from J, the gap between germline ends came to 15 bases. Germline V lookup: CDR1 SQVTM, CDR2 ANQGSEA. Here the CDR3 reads CSVSRDWGYNEQFF. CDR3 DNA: TGCAGCGTTTCGCGGGACTGGGGATACAATGAGCAGTTCTTC.

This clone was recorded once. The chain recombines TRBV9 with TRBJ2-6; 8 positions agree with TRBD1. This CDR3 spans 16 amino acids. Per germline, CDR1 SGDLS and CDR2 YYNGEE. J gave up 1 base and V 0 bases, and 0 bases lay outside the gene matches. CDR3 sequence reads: CASSVDRGSGANVLTF. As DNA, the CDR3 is TGTGCCAGCAGCGTAGACAGGGGGTCTGGGGCCAACGTCCTGACTTTC. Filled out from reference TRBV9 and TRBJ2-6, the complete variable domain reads DSGVTQTPKHLITATGQRVTLRCSPRSGDLSVYWYQQSLDQGLQFLIQYYNGEERAKGNILERFSAQQFPDLHSELNLSSLELGDSALYFCASSVDRGSGANVLTFGAGSRLTVL.

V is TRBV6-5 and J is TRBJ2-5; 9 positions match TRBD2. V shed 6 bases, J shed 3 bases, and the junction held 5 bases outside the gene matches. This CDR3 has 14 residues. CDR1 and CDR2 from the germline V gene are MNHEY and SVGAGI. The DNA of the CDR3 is TGTGCCAGCAGGGTGACTAGCGGTGAAGAGACCCAGTACTTC. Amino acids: CASRVTSGEETQYF.

The CDR3 nucleotides are TGTGCCAGCAGTTTAGACACCGGGGCCATGACAGGGTTCCCAGATACGCAGTATTTT. Protein: CASSLDTGAMTGFPDTQYF. The V gene is TRBV27, the J gene TRBJ2-3; the match to TRBD1 covers 7 bases. CDR3 length: 19 residues. The trim removed 2 bases at V and 4 bases at J, leaving 18 bases unmatched. Germline assignment: CDR1 MNHEY and CDR2 SMNVEV (reference sequence).

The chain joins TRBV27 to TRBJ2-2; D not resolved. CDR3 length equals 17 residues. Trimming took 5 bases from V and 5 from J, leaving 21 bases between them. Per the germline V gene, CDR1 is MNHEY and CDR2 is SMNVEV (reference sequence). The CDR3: CASSPPERALPTGELFF. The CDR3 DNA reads TGTGCCAGCAGTCCCCCCGAACGGGCGTTACCTACCGGGGAGCTGTTTTTT.

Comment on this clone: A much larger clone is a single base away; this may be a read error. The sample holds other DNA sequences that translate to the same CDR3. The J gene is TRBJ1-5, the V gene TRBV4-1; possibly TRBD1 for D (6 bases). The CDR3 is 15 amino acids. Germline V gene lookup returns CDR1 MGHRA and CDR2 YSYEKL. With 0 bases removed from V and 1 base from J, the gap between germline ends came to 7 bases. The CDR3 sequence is CASSQDQGSNQPQHF. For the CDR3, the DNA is TGCGCCAGCAGCCAAGACCAGGGGAGCAATCAGCCCCAGCATTTT.

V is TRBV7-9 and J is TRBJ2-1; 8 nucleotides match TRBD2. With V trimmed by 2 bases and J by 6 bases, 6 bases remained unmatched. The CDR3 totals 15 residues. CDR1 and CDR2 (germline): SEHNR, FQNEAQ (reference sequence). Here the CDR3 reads CASSLSQGTSNEQFF. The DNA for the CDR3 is TGTGCCAGCAGCTTATCGCAGGGGACTAGCAATGAGCAGTTCTTC.

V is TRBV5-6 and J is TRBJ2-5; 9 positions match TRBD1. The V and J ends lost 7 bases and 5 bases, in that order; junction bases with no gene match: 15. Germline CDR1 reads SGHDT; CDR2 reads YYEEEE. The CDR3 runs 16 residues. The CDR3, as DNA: TGTGCCAGCCTACCGAAACAGGGGGCGCGTTTGGAGACCCAGTACTTC. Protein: CASLPKQGARLETQYF.

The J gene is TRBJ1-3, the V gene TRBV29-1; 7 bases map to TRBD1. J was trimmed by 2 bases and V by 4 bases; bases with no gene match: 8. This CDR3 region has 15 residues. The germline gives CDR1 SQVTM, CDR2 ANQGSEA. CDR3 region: CSVVGQGDPGNTIYF. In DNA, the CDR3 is TGCAGCGTTGTGGGCCAGGGGGATCCTGGAAACACCATATATTTT.

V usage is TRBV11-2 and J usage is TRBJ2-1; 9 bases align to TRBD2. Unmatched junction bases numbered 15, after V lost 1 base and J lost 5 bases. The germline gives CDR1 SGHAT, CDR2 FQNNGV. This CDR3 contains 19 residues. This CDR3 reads CASSLAPRASGTGDNEQFF. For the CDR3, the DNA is TGTGCCAGCAGCTTAGCCCCACGGGCTAGCGGGACGGGAGACAATGAGCAGTTCTTC. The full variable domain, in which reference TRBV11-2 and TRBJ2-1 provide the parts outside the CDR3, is EAGVAQSPRYKIIEKRQSVAFWCNPISGHATLYWYQQILGQGPKLLIQFQNNGVVDDSQLPKDRFSAERLKGVDSTLKIQPAKLEDSAVYLCASSLAPRASGTGDNEQFFGPGTRLTVL.

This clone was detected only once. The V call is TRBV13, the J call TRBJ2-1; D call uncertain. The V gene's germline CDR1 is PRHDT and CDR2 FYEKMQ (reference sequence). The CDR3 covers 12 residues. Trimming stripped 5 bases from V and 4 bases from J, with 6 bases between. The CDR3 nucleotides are TGTGCCAGCAGCCCCAATTACAATGAGCAGTTCTTC. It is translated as CASSPNYNEQFF.